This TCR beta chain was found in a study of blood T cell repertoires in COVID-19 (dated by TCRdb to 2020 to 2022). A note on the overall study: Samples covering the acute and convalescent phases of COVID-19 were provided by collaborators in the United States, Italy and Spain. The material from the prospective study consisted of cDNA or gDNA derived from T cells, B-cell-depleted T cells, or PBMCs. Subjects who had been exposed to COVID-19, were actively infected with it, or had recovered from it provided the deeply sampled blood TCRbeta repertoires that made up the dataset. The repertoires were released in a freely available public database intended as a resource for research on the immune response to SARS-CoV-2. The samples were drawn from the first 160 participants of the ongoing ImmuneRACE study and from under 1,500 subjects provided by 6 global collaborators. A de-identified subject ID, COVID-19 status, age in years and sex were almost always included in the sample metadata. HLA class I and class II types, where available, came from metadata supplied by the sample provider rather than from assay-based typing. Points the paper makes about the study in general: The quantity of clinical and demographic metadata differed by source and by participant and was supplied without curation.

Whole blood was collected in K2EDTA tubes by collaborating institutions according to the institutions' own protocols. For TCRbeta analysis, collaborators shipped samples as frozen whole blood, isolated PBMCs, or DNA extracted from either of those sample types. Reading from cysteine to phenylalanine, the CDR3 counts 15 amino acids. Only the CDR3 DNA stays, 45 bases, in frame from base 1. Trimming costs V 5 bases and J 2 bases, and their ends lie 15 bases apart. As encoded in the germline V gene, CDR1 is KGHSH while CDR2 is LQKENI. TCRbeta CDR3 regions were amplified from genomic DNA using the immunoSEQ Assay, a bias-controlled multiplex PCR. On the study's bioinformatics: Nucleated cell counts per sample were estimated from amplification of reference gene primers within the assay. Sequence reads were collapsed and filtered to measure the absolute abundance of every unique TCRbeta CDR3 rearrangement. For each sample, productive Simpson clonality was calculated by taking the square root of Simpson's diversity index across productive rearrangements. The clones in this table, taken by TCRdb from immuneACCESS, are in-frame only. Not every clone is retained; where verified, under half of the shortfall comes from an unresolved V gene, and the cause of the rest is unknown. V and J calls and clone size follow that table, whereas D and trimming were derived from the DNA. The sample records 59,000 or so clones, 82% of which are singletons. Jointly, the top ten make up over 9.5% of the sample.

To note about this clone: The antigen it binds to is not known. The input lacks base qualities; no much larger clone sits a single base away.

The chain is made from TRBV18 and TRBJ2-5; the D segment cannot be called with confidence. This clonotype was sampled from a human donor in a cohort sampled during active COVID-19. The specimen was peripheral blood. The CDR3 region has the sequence CASSTNRGTQETQYF. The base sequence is TGTGCCAGCTCAACCAATCGCGGTACGCAAGAGACCCAGTACTTC.